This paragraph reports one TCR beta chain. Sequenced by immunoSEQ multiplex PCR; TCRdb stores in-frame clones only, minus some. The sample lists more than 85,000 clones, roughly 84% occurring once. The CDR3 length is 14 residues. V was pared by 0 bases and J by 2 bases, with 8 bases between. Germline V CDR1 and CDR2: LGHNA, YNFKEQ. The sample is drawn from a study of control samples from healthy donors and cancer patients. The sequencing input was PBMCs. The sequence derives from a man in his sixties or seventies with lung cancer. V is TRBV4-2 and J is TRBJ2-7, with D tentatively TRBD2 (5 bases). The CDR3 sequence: CASSQDEGPYEQYF. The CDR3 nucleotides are TGTGCCAGCAGCCAAGATGAGGGCCCCTACGAGCAGTACTTC.